One sample yielded the 6 T cell receptor beta chains listed below, sequenced in a study of post-analysis software for immune sequencing data. General study results and limits: Patients showed TRBV5-6, TRBV5-1 and TRBV20-1 among roughly 5 TRBV segments more frequent than in controls.

These receptors have no known antigen. Unique molecular identifiers featured in each of the TCR beta cDNA libraries. One entry per CDR3 protein, called by TCRdb with MiXCR from the PCR reads. The data hold 250,000 to 300,000 distinct CDR3 sequences, with around 34% observed a single time. The specimen sequenced was blood. The receptor source for this set is a girl aged 5 to 17 with multiple sclerosis.

Worth noting for this clonotype: With a much larger clone just one base away, this may be a read error. The J gene is TRBJ2-5, the V gene TRBV2, with 7 bases that match TRBD2. The trim removed 8 bases at V and 3 bases at J, leaving 12 bases unmatched. CDR3 length equals 15 residues. Germline CDR1 and CDR2: SNHLY and FYNNEI. CDR3 amino acids: CASGVPGRVKETQYF. The CDR3 DNA is TGTGCCAGCGGGGTCCCAGGGAGGGTAAAAGAGACCCAGTACTTC.

This chain uses TRBV4-2 with TRBJ1-2, with 8 bases lining up with TRBD1. CDR3 length equals 16 residues. Germline V gives CDR1 LGHNA, CDR2 YNFKEQ. Trimming cost V 4 bases and J 8 bases; bases outside gene matches: 15. The CDR3 DNA reads TGTGCCAGCAGCCTAATAAATATAGGACAGGGAGGAGGCTACACCTTC. Protein sequence: CASSLINIGQGGGYTF.

This CDR3 reads CATRFASTDTQYF. The CDR3, as DNA: TGTGCCACCCGATTTGCTAGCACAGATACGCAGTATTTT. V and J are TRBV7-2 and TRBJ2-3; unclear D gene. CDR1 is SGHTA, CDR2 FQGNSA, per germline. Trimming left V 10 bases short and J 0 bases short, with 11 bases between. CDR3 length: 13 residues.

This clonotype was seen repeatedly, ten times or more. The rearrangement uses TRBV4-1 and TRBJ2-1; D not resolved. This CDR3 is 15 amino acids long. Germline CDR1 reads MGHRA; CDR2 reads YSYEKL. The ends were cut back, 3 bases at V and 8 bases at J, with 17 bases in the middle. CDR3: CASSHGPMVKDEQFF. The CDR3 DNA sequence: TGCGCCAGCAGCCACGGCCCCATGGTTAAGGATGAGCAGTTCTTC.

This clonotype was recorded at least ten times. The CDR3 DNA reads as TGTGCCAGCAGTGCCGATGCAGCCGCTAGCACAGATACGCAGTATTTT. Residues: CASSADAAASTDTQYF. The chain combines TRBV12-3 or TRBV12-4 with TRBJ2-3; D unresolved. The CDR3 length is 16 residues. V was shortened by 5 bases and J by 0 bases, with 15 bases between the two germline ends.

This clonotype appeared a single time. This could be a read error, since a much larger clone is one nucleotide away. The chain links TRBV27 to TRBJ2-7; D remains unclear. From germline, CDR1 is MNHEY and CDR2 SMNVEV (reference sequence). CDR3 size: 13 residues. For the CDR3, the DNA is TGTGCCGGCAGTGAAGGGCAGCTCTACGAGCAGTACTTC. Protein: CAGSEGQLYEQYF.